This T cell receptor beta chain was captured by sequencing in a study of beta chain features in type 1 diabetes. Study-level findings and limits: Equally in patients and controls, PCR might preferentially amplify shorter templates. Moderate yet significant TCRB CDR3 shortening was seen in Type 1 diabetes patients in all four CD4+ subsets. For patients, the naive, central memory and Treg TCRB repertoires appeared more alike than for healthy donors. Fewer junction insertions and more nucleotide deletions appeared in type 1 diabetes patients.

Every isolated RNA sample was fully reverse transcribed, so sequencing captured expressed TCRB transcripts. Reads from naive, central memory and regulatory T cell samples averaged approximately 3.7 million. The data were produced by immunoSEQ multiplex PCR, yet TCRdb's version contains in-frame clones alone and is incomplete. The sample consists of a few hundred thousand clones, 14% of them appearing once. The CDR3 sequence is 15 residues long. V lost 7 bases, J lost 0 bases, and 13 bases lay in between. The germline V gene has CDR1 MNHNY and CDR2 SVGAGI (reference sequence). This clone was observed a handful of times. Its antigen is currently unknown.

The sequenced material came from naive CD4+ T cells from blood. This clonotype originated in a man aged 30-40 years with type 1 diabetes. The chain has TRBV6-6 and TRBJ1-5; D might be TRBD1 (6 bases). CDR3 region: CASIPRGGSNQPQHF. The CDR3 DNA reads TGTGCCAGCATCCCGAGAGGGGGTAGCAATCAGCCCCAGCATTTT.